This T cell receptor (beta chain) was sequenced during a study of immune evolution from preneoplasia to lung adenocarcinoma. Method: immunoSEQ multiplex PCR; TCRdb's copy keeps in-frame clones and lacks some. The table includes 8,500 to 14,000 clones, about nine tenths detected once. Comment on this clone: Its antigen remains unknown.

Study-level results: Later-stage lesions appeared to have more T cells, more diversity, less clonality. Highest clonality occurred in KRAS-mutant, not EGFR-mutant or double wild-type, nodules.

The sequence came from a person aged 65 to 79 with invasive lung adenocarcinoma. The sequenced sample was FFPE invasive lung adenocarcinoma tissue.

CDR3 bases: TGTGCCAGCAGCCCCATCAGGGGACTAAGTACTTATGAGCAGTTCTTC. Protein sequence: CASSPIRGLSTYEQFF. V and J are TRBV14 and TRBJ2-1, with D possibly matching TRBD2 (7 bases). The CDR3 loop spans 16 amino acids. V lost 4 bases to trimming and J lost 8 bases, with 21 bases between them. The germline V gene encodes CDR1 SGHDN and CDR2 FVKESK.